A single sample gave rise to the 20 T cell receptor beta chains below, sequenced in a study of blood T cell repertoires in COVID-19. Libraries were prepared by immunoSEQ multiplex PCR; TCRdb keeps only in-frame clonotypes and omits some of them. The sample gives some 270,000 clones, about nine tenths of which show up once; 1.5% to 2% is in the top ten. Source material: peripheral blood. All receptors derive from a woman aged 55-69 years who had recovered from COVID-19.

The V gene is TRBV5-1, the J gene TRBJ2-7; maybe TRBD2 (5 bases). V shed 0 bases and J shed 3 bases, with 13 bases lying between them. CDR1 is SGHRS, CDR2 YFSETQ, per germline. The CDR3 runs to 15 residues. CDR3: CASSLAPGTHYEQYF. CDR3 bases: TGCGCCAGCAGCTTGGCCCCGGGAACCCACTACGAGCAGTACTTC. The full variable domain, in which reference TRBV5-1 and TRBJ2-7 provide the parts outside the CDR3, is KAGVTQTPRYLIKTRGQQVTLSCSPISGHRSVSWYQQTPGQGLQFLFEYFSETQRNKGNFPGRFSGRQFSNSRSEMNVSTLELGDSALYLCASSLAPGTHYEQYFGPGTRLTVT.

The chain couples TRBV27 to TRBJ2-7, with 11 bases lining up with TRBD1. The CDR3 is made up of 13 amino acids. J gave up 4 bases and V 8 bases, and 4 bases lay outside the gene matches. Per germline, CDR1 MNHEY and CDR2 SMNVEV (reference sequence). The CDR3: CASLGQGGYEQYF. Written as DNA, the CDR3 is TGTGCCAGCCTGGGACAGGGGGGGTACGAGCAGTACTTC.

This chain links TRBV12-3 or TRBV12-4 with TRBJ1-1, with TRBD1 as a possible D gene (6 bases). CDR3 length: 13 residues. V lost 5 bases, J lost 2 bases, and 9 bases lay in between. The CDR3 nucleotides are TGTGCCAGCAGTCAGGACAGAAACACTGAAGCTTTCTTT. Protein product: CASSQDRNTEAFF.

In this sample, this clone turned up once. This chain connects TRBV9 to TRBJ1-1; D unclear. Germline V gene sequence: CDR1 SGDLS, CDR2 YYNGEE. Trimming cost V 4 bases and J 6 bases, with 19 bases left between them. The CDR3 is made up of 15 amino acids. The CDR3: CASSPPGASVPEAFF. The DNA for the CDR3 is TGTGCCAGCAGCCCCCCCGGAGCCAGCGTCCCTGAAGCTTTCTTT.

This chain links TRBV4-1 with TRBJ1-2, with a possible D match to TRBD1 (5 bases). The V gene lost 0 bases and the J gene lost 2 bases, with 16 bases spanning the gap. This CDR3 comprises 17 residues. Germline-derived CDR1 and CDR2 are MGHRA and YSYEKL. This CDR3 is CASSQDQRDSLNYGYTF. For the CDR3, the DNA is TGCGCCAGCAGCCAAGATCAGCGAGACAGCTTGAACTATGGCTACACCTTC.

This sequence joins TRBV6-6 and TRBJ1-3; D not certain. Germline loops: CDR1 MNHNY, CDR2 SVGAGI (reference sequence). V lost 6 bases to trimming and J lost 3 bases, with 9 bases between them. The CDR3 is 13 amino acids. CDR3 DNA sequence: TGTGCCAGCAGCCTCGTTGTTGGAAACACCATATATTTT. Its protein is CASSLVVGNTIYF.

This chain joins TRBV19 and TRBJ2-1; TRBD2 matches 9 bases. Germline values: CDR1 LNHDA, CDR2 SQIVND (reference sequence). V shed 6 bases, J shed 0 bases, and the junction held 0 bases outside the gene matches. The length of the CDR3 is 14 residues. The CDR3 here is CASRAGGSYNEQFF. CDR3 sequence (DNA): TGTGCCAGTAGAGCGGGGGGCTCCTACAATGAGCAGTTCTTC. The full variable domain, rest sourced from reference TRBV19 and TRBJ2-1, is DGGITQSPKYLFRKEGQNVTLSCEQNLNHDAMYWYRQDPGQGLRLIYYSQIVNDFQKGDIAEGYSVSREKKESFPLTVTSAQKNPTAFYLCASRAGGSYNEQFFGPGTRLTVL.

V and J are TRBV28 and TRBJ1-5; 7 bases are a match to TRBD1. The germline V gene has CDR1 MDHEN and CDR2 SYDVKM. The CDR3 loop spans 16 amino acids. Trimming removed 1 base from V and 1 base from J; junction bases left unmatched: 4. The CDR3 region is CASSLLSRGSNQPQHF. DNA for the CDR3: TGTGCCAGCAGTTTATTAAGCAGGGGGAGCAATCAGCCCCAGCATTTT.

This chain uses TRBV9 with TRBJ1-2, with no clear D. This CDR3 is 12 amino acids long. Trimming stripped 0 bases from V and 8 bases from J, with 8 bases between. CDR1 and CDR2 (germline): SGDLS, YYNGEE. CDR3 sequence reads: CASSVGGAGYTF. The CDR3 nucleotides read TGTGCCAGCAGCGTAGGGGGAGCGGGCTACACCTTC. Complete variable domain (other parts from reference TRBV9 and TRBJ1-2): DSGVTQTPKHLITATGQRVTLRCSPRSGDLSVYWYQQSLDQGLQFLIQYYNGEERAKGNILERFSAQQFPDLHSELNLSSLELGDSALYFCASSVGGAGYTFGSGTRLTVV.

The CDR3 loop reads CASSLGSAGGSSYNEQFF. For the CDR3, the DNA is TGTGCCAGCAGCTTAGGTTCCGCGGGGGGGAGCTCCTACAATGAGCAGTTCTTC. The chain couples TRBV7-2 to TRBJ2-1, with 9 bases aligning to TRBD2. V lost 1 base, J lost 0 bases, and 7 bases stayed unmatched. Germline assignment: CDR1 SGHTA and CDR2 FQGNSA. The CDR3 loop spans 18 amino acids.

This chain connects TRBV9 to TRBJ2-1; 12 bases fit TRBD2. Germline loops: CDR1 SGDLS, CDR2 YYNGEE. V trimming: 8 bases; J trimming: 9 bases; junction bases outside the gene matches: 6. The CDR3 has 13 residues. This CDR3 is CARASGGAGEQFF. Written as DNA, the CDR3 is TGTGCCAGGGCTAGCGGGGGGGCCGGTGAGCAGTTCTTC.

This clone was found once. The J gene is TRBJ2-1, the V gene TRBV12-3 or TRBV12-4; no reliable D call. Between the trimmed V and J ends, which lost 5 bases and 8 bases, there was a span of 13 bases. The CDR3 covers 13 residues. CDR3 DNA sequence: TGTGCCAGCAGTACGGAGATTCGACATGAGCAGTTCTTC. Its protein is CASSTEIRHEQFF.

The rearrangement uses TRBV6-2 or TRBV6-3 and TRBJ2-1, with TRBD2 matching 12 bases. The CDR3 is 15 amino acids. CDR1 is MNHEY and CDR2 is SVGEGT in the germline V gene. The J segment lost 7 bases and the V segment lost 6 bases, leaving 7 bases of the junction unmatched. CDR3 loop: CASSNGLAGSNEQFF. The CDR3 nucleotides are TGTGCCAGCAGCAACGGACTAGCGGGGTCGAATGAGCAGTTCTTC.

This chain joins TRBV1 and TRBJ2-1; the D call in the table, TRBD2, was not verified against the DNA. TRBV1 is a pseudogene locus. The CDR3 is made up of 13 amino acids. CDR3 nucleotides: TGCACCAGCAGTGGGAGCCGGGGGAATGAGCAGTTCTTC. Amino acid sequence: CTSSGSRGNEQFF.

This clone was recorded once. This chain joins TRBV5-4 and TRBJ1-2, with D perhaps matching TRBD1 (6 bases). Germline V gives CDR1 SGHNT, CDR2 YYREEE (reference sequence). CDR3 length: 14 residues. V was trimmed by 1 base and J by 3 bases, leaving 10 bases between them. The CDR3, as DNA: TGTGCCAGCAGCTTGCCCAGGGGAGACTATGGCTACACCTTC. It encodes CASSLPRGDYGYTF. Using reference TRBV5-4 and TRBJ1-2 for the parts outside the CDR3, the full variable domain is ETGVTQSPTHLIKTRGQQVTLRCSSQSGHNTVSWYQQALGQGPQFIFQYYREEENGRGNFPPRFSGLQFPNYSSELNVNALELDDSALYLCASSLPRGDYGYTFGSGTRLTVV.

This chain uses TRBV6-4 with TRBJ2-1, with D perhaps matching TRBD2 (6 bases). Trimming removed 3 bases at V and 2 bases at J, with 11 bases between. CDR3 length equals 15 residues. Germline V gives CDR1 MRHNA, CDR2 SNTAGT. The CDR3 here is CASSEGGEPYNEQFF. The CDR3, as DNA: TGTGCCAGCAGTGAAGGCGGGGAGCCCTACAATGAGCAGTTCTTC.

The chain uses TRBV7-3 and TRBJ2-2; D perhaps matches TRBD2 (6 bases). This CDR3 spans 17 amino acids. V lost 7 bases and J lost 2, with 20 bases in between. The germline V gene encodes CDR1 SGHTA and CDR2 FQGTGA. The CDR3 coding sequence is TGTGCCAGCACCTACTCACCACCCGGGGGAAACACCGGGGAGCTGTTTTTT. It yields the protein CASTYSPPGGNTGELFF.

This chain links TRBV9 with TRBJ1-3, with D maybe TRBD1 (5 bases). The CDR3 totals 15 residues. CDR1 and CDR2 (germline): SGDLS, YYNGEE. The V end lost 3 bases, the J end lost 0 bases, and 10 bases lay between the germline ends. The CDR3 DNA is TGTGCCAGCAGCGGAACAGGCTACTCTGGAAACACCATATATTTT. Residues: CASSGTGYSGNTIYF.

The V gene is TRBV4-1, the J gene TRBJ1-4; 7 bases are a match to TRBD1. The V gene end was trimmed by 4 bases and the J gene end by 7 bases; junction bases not matched to a gene: 9. Looked up from germline, CDR1 is MGHRA and CDR2 is YSYEKL. This CDR3 is built from 15 residues. CDR3 in DNA: TGCGCCAGCAGCCTCCAGGGGGGATTATCTGAAAAACTGTTTTTT. This sequence encodes CASSLQGGLSEKLFF.

The table lists this clone with a count of one. The chain is built from TRBV3-1 (or the pseudogene TRBV3-2) and TRBJ1-2; D is unclear. CDR1 and CDR2 from the germline V gene are LGHDT and YNNKEL (reference sequence). V shed 1 base and J shed 7 bases, with 7 bases lying between them. This CDR3 has 12 amino acids. CDR3 coding DNA: TGTGCCAGCAGCCAAGGAGGACTTGGCTACACCTTC. It specifies CASSQGGLGYTF.